This TCR beta chain is drawn from a study of cytomegalovirus exposure and HLA in healthy donors. Whole-study context: The 90 to 150 validation repertoires were produced on the same platform as the roughly 720 repertoires of the first cohort. This was reported in a later analysis.

Whole-study findings and limits: The study designated 150 or so TCR beta chains cytomegalovirus-associated. Reports showed the classifier diagnosing cytomegalovirus status with high specificity and sensitivity.

The donors were in the roughly 120-subject validation cohort, distinct from the 666-subject first cohort. The germline CDR1 and CDR2 sequences are MNHEY and SMNVEV (reference sequence). V was clipped by 0 bases and J by 0 bases, with 9 bases between them. CDR3 length equals 16 residues. For this clone: What it binds is unknown.

Some clones are missing from TCRdb's copy, which holds only in-frame ones; the method was immunoSEQ multiplex PCR. The repertoire holds about 240,000 clones, with about 90% as singletons. Material for sequencing was PBMCs. The receptor was isolated from a woman in her twenties or thirties in good health and CMV-seropositive. The V gene is TRBV27, the J gene TRBJ1-3, with D perhaps matching TRBD1 (5 bases). The CDR3 DNA follows: TGTGCCAGCAGTTTATCGCCAGGGTACTCTGGAAACACCATATATTTT. Translating gives CASSLSPGYSGNTIYF.